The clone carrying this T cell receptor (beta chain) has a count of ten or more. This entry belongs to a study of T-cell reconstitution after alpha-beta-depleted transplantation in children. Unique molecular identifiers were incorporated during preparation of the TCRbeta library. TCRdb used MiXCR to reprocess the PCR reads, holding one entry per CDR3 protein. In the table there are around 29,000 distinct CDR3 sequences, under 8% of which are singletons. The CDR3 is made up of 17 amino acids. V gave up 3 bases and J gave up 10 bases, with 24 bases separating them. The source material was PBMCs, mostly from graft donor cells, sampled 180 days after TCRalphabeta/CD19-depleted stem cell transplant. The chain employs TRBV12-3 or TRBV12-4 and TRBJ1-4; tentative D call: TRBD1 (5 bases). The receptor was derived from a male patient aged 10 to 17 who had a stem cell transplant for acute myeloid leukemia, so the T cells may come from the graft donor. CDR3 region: CASSFPLPQARVGKLFF. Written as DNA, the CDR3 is TGTGCCAGCAGTTTCCCCCTTCCACAGGCCCGGGTGGGAAAACTGTTTTTT.